This entry lists 14 T cell receptor beta chains sequenced from one sample in a study of cytomegalovirus exposure and HLA in healthy donors. PCR amplification relied on 60 Vbeta primers (plus 13 Jbeta primers). The data were produced by immunoSEQ multiplex PCR, yet TCRdb's version contains in-frame clones alone and is incomplete. The sample has around 86,000 clones, 77% seen once; the top ten hold 2.5% to 3.5%. Material for sequencing was PBMCs. The receptors derive from a man in his forties or fifties in good health and CMV-seropositive.

The genes are TRBV9 and TRBJ1-4, with D tentatively TRBD1 (6 bases). CDR1 and CDR2 from the germline V gene are SGDLS and YYNGEE. The CDR3 covers 16 residues. V was cut by 4 bases and J by 8 bases, with 21 bases left in between. CDR3 loop: CASSSQTGTSSEKLFF. The CDR3 nucleotides read TGTGCCAGCAGCTCGCAGACTGGGACATCTAGCGAAAAACTGTTTTTT.

This clone came up a few times. The chain uses TRBV28 and TRBJ1-1; TRBD1 might be the D (6 bases). This CDR3 has 14 residues. Germline-derived CDR1 and CDR2 are MDHEN and SYDVKM. V dropped 2 bases and J dropped 4 bases, with 11 bases sitting between them. The CDR3 DNA is TGTGCCAGCAGTTTAACAGGGAGCGTCACTGAAGCTTTCTTT. Translated: CASSLTGSVTEAFF.

The sample holds one count of this clone. The chain combines TRBV6-5 with TRBJ2-5; the D gene is possibly TRBD2 (5 bases). The CDR3 loop spans 13 amino acids. Trimming left V 5 bases short and J 6 bases short, with 13 bases between. Germline assignment: CDR1 MNHEY and CDR2 SVGAGI. The CDR3 region has the DNA TGTGCCAGCAGTATTGGGAGTAGCCAGACCCAGTACTTC. Amino acids: CASSIGSSQTQYF.

The chain carries TRBV7-3 and TRBJ2-1, with 10 nucleotides matching TRBD2. CDR3 length equals 20 residues. Germline CDR1 reads SGHTA; CDR2 reads FQGTGA. The J segment lost 0 bases and the V segment lost 5 bases, leaving 16 bases of the junction unmatched. The DNA of the CDR3 is TGTGCCAGCAGCCCCAGGGGTCCTAGCGGGGGCCTGAGCTCCTACAATGAGCAGTTCTTC. The encoded protein is CASSPRGPSGGLSSYNEQFF.

In DNA form, the CDR3 reads TGTGCCAGCAGCGCCGGGACAGGGGGTCAGCCCCAGCATTTT. This translates into CASSAGTGGQPQHF. The chain uses TRBV9 and TRBJ1-5; TRBD1 matches 11 bases. The junction had 2 bases not matched to a gene; V was cut back by 3 bases and J by 6 bases. Germline V CDR1 and CDR2: SGDLS, YYNGEE. This CDR3 is 14 amino acids long.

This chain uses TRBV11-3 with TRBJ2-2; 8 bases align to TRBD1. Losses at the gene ends were 2 bases for V and 5 bases for J; bases not matched to a gene: 1. Germline CDR1 and CDR2: SGHNT and YENEEA. The CDR3 contains 14 residues. CDR3 protein: CASSLTGGTGELFF. For the CDR3, the DNA is TGTGCCAGCAGCTTAACAGGGGGGACCGGGGAGCTGTTTTTT.

The rearrangement uses TRBV10-3 and TRBJ1-1, with 10 bases lining up with TRBD1. This CDR3 comprises 16 residues. J gave up 4 bases and V 3 bases, and 8 bases lay outside the gene matches. Germline CDR1 reads ENHRY; CDR2 reads SYGVKD. This chain's CDR3 is CAISDPWTGGSTEAFF. The DNA for the CDR3 is TGTGCCATCAGTGATCCTTGGACAGGGGGGTCCACTGAAGCTTTCTTT.

Written as DNA, the CDR3 is TGTGCCAGCAGCCCAGCTCGGGGGGTGAGCTCTGGAGATACGCAGTATTTT. Encoded protein: CASSPARGVSSGDTQYF. The chain has TRBV7-9 and TRBJ2-3, with 7 bases identical to TRBD2. Germline-derived CDR1 and CDR2 are SEHNR and FQNEAQ (reference sequence). This CDR3 comprises 17 residues. Unmatched junction bases numbered 16, after V lost 5 bases and J lost 5 bases.

CDR3: CASSGTTGSERGANVLTF. The CDR3 coding sequence is TGTGCCAGCAGCGGTACAACAGGGTCCGAGAGGGGGGCCAACGTCCTGACTTTC. The chain carries TRBV7-9 and TRBJ2-6; perhaps TRBD1 as D (6 bases). Trimming cost V 5 bases and J 4 bases, with 21 bases left between them. The germline V gene has CDR1 SEHNR and CDR2 FQNEAQ (reference sequence). This CDR3 comprises 18 residues.

J is TRBJ1-4 and V is TRBV18; D possibly corresponds to TRBD1 (5 bases). Trimming cost V 2 bases and J 2 bases, with 6 bases left between them. The CDR3 runs to 14 residues. The germline CDR1 and CDR2 sequences are KGHSH and LQKENI. The CDR3 spells CASSPGATNEKLFF. The CDR3 nucleotides read TGTGCCAGCTCACCAGGGGCCACTAATGAAAAACTGTTTTTT.

The CDR3 region has the DNA TGTGCCAGCAGCTTGAGGAAGGGGGTCGGAATCACTGAAGCTTTCTTT. It is translated as CASSLRKGVGITEAFF. The J gene is TRBJ1-1, the V gene TRBV5-6; tentatively, D is TRBD1 (6 bases). This CDR3 has 16 residues. CDR1 SGHDT and CDR2 YYEEEE come from the germline V gene. Deletions cut 1 base from V and 4 bases from J, with 17 bases between.

This sequence joins TRBV11-2 and TRBJ2-1; TRBD2 matches 14 bases. The CDR3 extends over 17 amino acids. J lost 13 bases, V lost 3 bases, and 14 bases had no gene match. Germline CDR1 is SGHAT and CDR2 is FQNNGV. The CDR3 coding sequence is TGTGCCAGCAGCTTCGCTCCAAGTGGGACTAGCGGGAGTGGACAGTTCTTC. This translates into CASSFAPSGTSGSGQFF.

CDR3 DNA sequence: TGTGCCAGCACCAAACGAGGGCAGGGGGTCCCTGAAGCTTTCTTT. Protein sequence: CASTKRGQGVPEAFF. The chain is built from TRBV6-6 and TRBJ1-1, with 7 bases fitting TRBD1. Per the germline V gene, CDR1 is MNHNY and CDR2 is SVGAGI (reference sequence). V was clipped by 7 bases and J by 6 bases; unmatched bases: 14. The CDR3 totals 15 residues.

Written as DNA, the CDR3 is TGTGCCAGCAGCGATCGGGGACAGGGAAAGGAAAAACTGTTTTTT. Its protein is CASSDRGQGKEKLFF. The chain has TRBV16 and TRBJ1-4; 9 nucleotides line up with TRBD1. V lost 5 bases and J lost 8; bases outside the gene matches: 9. Germline loops: CDR1 KGHSY, CDR2 FQNENV. The CDR3 is 15 residues long.